This section outlines one TCR beta chain sequence together with its context. This specimen comes from a study of identifying expanded T cells in peripheral blood. V lost 2 bases to trimming and J lost 3 bases; unmatched junction nucleotides: 4. The CDR3 extends over 16 amino acids. In germline, CDR1 is LNHNV, CDR2 YYDKDF (reference sequence). The protocol was immunoSEQ multiplex PCR, while the TCRdb copy is restricted to in-frame clones and leaves out a portion. Of about 100,000 clones listed, 88% are singletons. The source is a person aged 18 to 75 in good health. Input material: blood. V gene TRBV15 combines with J gene TRBJ2-2; 9 bases are a match to TRBD1. CDR3 bases: TGTGCCACCAGCAGAAAGCGACAGGGGGACACCGGGGAGCTGTTTTTT. Its translation: CATSRKRQGDTGELFF.